This section outlines one T cell receptor (beta chain) sequence together with its context. This clone was seen more than once but under ten times. Its recognized antigen is unknown. Base-call qualities are not available, and no considerably larger clone is one nucleotide away. This sample was taken from a study of cytomegalovirus exposure and HLA in healthy donors (dated by TCRdb to the late 2010s). Regarding the research as a whole: According to an earlier analysis of 587 of the donors, about 170 million T cells yielded 117 million unique TCR beta sequences and around 280 Gb of sequence data. The study used immunosequencing to profile the T cell repertoires of more than 650 subjects and linked those repertoires to cytomegalovirus serostatus. The genetic ancestry cluster associated with self-reported Caucasian donors included 81% of the roughly 380 genotyped donors. The later analysis used no new phenotypic data to find candidate immune exposures, relying instead on TCR beta sequences and their occurrence across donors. A later analysis re-examined previously published TCR beta repertoires from 500 to 700 donors and added high-resolution HLA genotyping to investigate patterns of TCR occurrence. To decide whether each TCR beta V gene segment behaved as functional or pseudogenic, an earlier analysis of 587 of the donors relied on high-throughput TCR beta sequencing. Among some 410 genotyped donors of the cohort, an average of approximately 240,000 unique TCR beta nucleotide sequences were sequenced per donor, 15% to 20% of them non-productive. The study combined high-throughput TCR immunosequencing, statistical association of individual TCRs with disease status, and machine learning to predict cytomegalovirus infection status. Genome-wide SNP genotypes for about three fifths of the roughly 700 donors were used in a later genetic analysis, which treated that subset as a discovery cohort. The number of donors typed differed by locus, with roughly 629-640 for A, B, C, DRB1 and DQB1, more than 500 for DQA1, under 610 for DPA1, and over 400 for DPB1. An early release that covered several hundred HLA-typed donors contained approximately 300 gigabases of sequencing data and 70 million to 100 million unique TCR sequences. Class I and class II HLA loci were covered by the typing at four-digit resolution. The aim of the study was to test whether cataloging public T cell receptors could identify signatures of past pathogen exposure. Because of strong linkage in the cohort, four or five DR-DQ haplotypes were treated as single units for association and clustering. All discovery cohort repertoires had been generated using a single sequencing platform. A separate validation cohort of over a hundred different subjects was used in addition to the approximately 700-subject first cohort. Alongside the repertoire data, information on donor age, sex, ethnicity and CMV serostatus was compiled. Overall study outcomes, separate from this receptor: A later analysis reported that several top co-occurrence clusters appeared linked to parvovirus B19, influenza, CMV and Epstein-Barr virus. Some IMGT-functional V segments, including TRBV6-2 and TRBV6-3, could not be told apart with the 87-base-pair reads, so those segments were excluded. In a later analysis, HLA-associated TCR beta chains were found to be more clonally expanded and to have lower generation probabilities than equally common non-associated chains. Only TCR beta chains were sequenced in this cohort, and the absence of alpha or paired-chain data limited detectable features. In the study, roughly 160 TCR beta chains were listed as associated with cytomegalovirus. Because counts were too low, about 18 rarely observed V segments, including chromosome 9 orphons, were excluded from the earlier analysis of 587 of the donors. The classifier was reported to diagnose cytomegalovirus status with high specificity and sensitivity in both the original and validation cohorts. An association between a missense DCLRE1C variant and V-gene and J-gene trimming of TCR beta chains was found in a later genetic analysis and replicated in an independent cohort. The authors suggested that the approach could potentially be generalized to other disease states and immunological phenotypes. At a false discovery rate of 0.05, a later analysis linked around 17,000 TCR beta sequences to specific HLA alleles. HLA typing was unavailable for some donors at each locus, so association tests used only the typed subset. Linkage disequilibrium might explain the correlated functional status among segregating V segments, but an unknown experimental factor could not be excluded. A further reported finding was that TCR beta sequences accurately predicted the HLA-A and HLA-B alleles for most subjects in the first cohort. In a later analysis, the rate of TCR association differed among HLA loci, with DRB1 alleles having the most associated TCRs and HLA-C alleles having the fewest. Broadly in line with IMGT annotations, most TCR beta V segments showed up in productive rearrangements about 90% or about 30% of the time in an earlier analysis of several hundred of the donors. Three of the identified cytomegalovirus-associated TCR beta chains were confirmed in vitro to be specific for cytomegalovirus antigens. CMV serostatus was the only immune exposure information available for the cohort. Presence/absence analyses assumed roughly uniform sequencing depth across donors, an assumption that may not hold. A cluster of highly shared sequence variants was judged likely to be a technical artifact of the sequencing pipeline. A later genetic analysis reported fewer N-insertions in productive TCRs among donors in an Asian-associated ancestry cluster than the approximately 700-donor mean. While some public TCRs were present in many individuals, most TCR sequences turned up only very rarely across donors. In a later analysis, most CMV-associated TCR beta chains were found to appear HLA-restricted, with HLA associations seemingly driven largely by CMV exposure. When HLA alleles, especially DR and DQ, strongly co-occurred, TCR associations were difficult to assign to individual alleles.

The protocol used for the library was the immunoSEQ multiplex PCR assay. The multiplex PCR relied on a mix of 60 forward primers for TCR Vbeta segments and 13 reverse primers for TCR Jbeta segments. Amplification of the CDR3 region of rearranged TCR beta genes was performed with a multiplex PCR assay on genomic DNA. On the Illumina HiSeq System, the amplified TCR beta libraries were sequenced as 87-base-pair reads. As for the authors' bioinformatics: A later analysis counted some 74 million unique TCR beta chains across the 700 or so repertoires, and roughly 11 million of these chains were shared by at least two donors. A nearest-neighbor algorithm error-corrected the raw reads and collapsed the reads into unique sequences, merging closely related sequences to remove PCR and sequencing errors. V, D and J gene segments were assigned by aligning CDR3 sequences to IMGT reference sequences. Each retained sequence needed at least a six-nucleotide match to both a V gene segment and a J gene segment. Rearrangements were called productive when the CDR3 lacked stop codons and stayed in frame with V and J; all others were non-productive. CDR3 was defined by IMGT convention, running from the second conserved V-encoded cysteine to the conserved J-encoded phenylalanine. The earlier analysis of 587 of the donors excluded any sequence lacking an unambiguous match to a single V gene segment. In an earlier analysis of a few hundred of the donors, a V segment was called functional when productive rearrangements were above 56.7%, and segregating when the standard deviation between donors exceeded 5%. A statistical classification framework was built to diagnose cytomegalovirus status from the catalog of TCR beta chain sequences. A later analysis assigned V and J genes by comparing TCR nucleotide sequences with IMGT/GENE-DB human TR gene sequences. A later analysis assigned CDR3 sequences and most-parsimonious VDJ recombination scenarios with the TCRdist pipeline. In a later analysis, every TCR beta chain was defined by the combination of its CDR3 amino acid sequence and its V-gene family, and reads without a unique V-gene family were dropped. A later analysis removed 500 to 650 highly shared, low-generation-probability nucleotide sequences to deal with suspected cross-contamination and a sequencing artifact. A later analysis calculated a clonal expansion index for each public chain from normalized within-repertoire ranks of inferred template counts. A later analysis computed generation probabilities with a VDJ recombination model fitted to out-of-frame rearrangements, and checked the results against IGoR. A later analysis scored TCR-TCR, TCR-HLA and TCR-CMV co-occurrence with hypergeometric tests, applying a repertoire-size bias correction to TCR pairs. False discovery rates were estimated in a later analysis by permuting HLA or CMV assignments 20 times. In a later analysis, co-occurring TCRs were grouped using DBSCAN, and TCRdist sequence similarity was added for clustering within HLA-allele-positive subsets. Repertoires with fewer than 30,000 or more than 120,000 public chains, plus five repertoires with anomalous nucleotide sharing, were excluded from co-occurrence clustering. TCRdb carries this immuneACCESS record with in-frame sequences only. Its versions omit some clonotypes, under half of them owing to an unresolved V gene in the studies checked, with the rest unexplained. The D gene and trimming were derived from the DNA, and the V and J assignments and clone size from that table. In this sample the table shows roughly 60,000 clones, approximately 70% of which occur a single time. The biggest ten clones account for approximately 19% of the sample.

The germline V gene (reference sequence) supplies CDR1 SGHKS and CDR2 YYEKEE. The CDR3 runs 17 residues from the cysteine to the phenylalanine. Solely the CDR3 DNA is kept, with 51 bases framed from the first base. Trimming accounts for 0 bases at V and 3 bases at J, while the number of junction bases matched to no gene is 9. The cohort comprised 670 or so healthy bone marrow donors. At the time of sampling, all cohort members were nominally healthy, though unrecorded immune exposures were likely present. The donor tested CMV seropositive, placing the donor among the roughly 300 seropositive members of the cohort. A peripheral blood sample was collected from each donor, and TCR beta sequencing was performed on peripheral blood mononuclear cells. The Qiagen DNeasy Blood Extraction Kit was used to extract genomic DNA from the blood cell samples.

This clonotype was sampled from a woman aged 55-70 years in good health and CMV-seropositive. The rearranged segments are TRBV5-5 and TRBJ2-1, and TRBD2 matches 7 of the central bases. The sample comprised PBMCs. The nucleotide sequence is TGTGCCAGCAGCTTGGTTGGTGGCGGGGGTCTCTACAATGAGCAGTTCTTC. Its coded protein is CASSLVGGGGLYNEQFF.